This entry is about one TCR beta chain. It lacks a known antigen. Base qualities are not provided; no much larger clone lies one nucleotide away. CDR1 and CDR2 are drawn from the germline V gene: SGHVS, FQNEAQ. The CDR3 covers 17 residues, taking in both the cysteine and the phenylalanine. Solely the CDR3 DNA is kept, with 51 bases framed from the first base. From V the trimming removes 1 base and from J it removes 10 bases, while the gene matches leave 11 bases of the junction unaccounted for. This sample was taken from a study of blood T cell repertoires in COVID-19 (TCRdb year 2020). About the full investigation: Collaborator samples came from the United States, Italy and Spain and covered acute and convalescent phases of COVID-19. The dataset comprised deeply sampled blood TCRbeta repertoires from subjects exposed to, actively infected with, or recovered from COVID-19. The samples were drawn from the first 160 participants of the ongoing ImmuneRACE study and from more than 1,000 subjects provided by 6 global collaborators. A de-identified subject ID, COVID-19 status, age in years and sex were almost always included in the sample metadata. A freely available public database, intended as a resource for researchers studying the immune response to SARS-CoV-2, is where the repertoires were released. The prospective study material was composed of cDNA or gDNA derived from T cells, B-cell-depleted T cells, or PBMCs. Where available, HLA class I and class II types were obtained from metadata supplied by the sample provider rather than from assay-based typing. Overall results and qualifications from the work: The amount of clinical and demographic metadata varied by source and participant and was provided uncurated.

TCRbeta CDR3 regions were amplified from genomic DNA by means of the immunoSEQ Assay, a bias-controlled multiplex PCR. Processing in the source paper ran as follows. The number of nucleated cells in each sample was estimated from the amplification of reference gene primers within the assay. Sequence reads were collapsed and filtered to measure the absolute abundance of every unique TCRbeta CDR3 rearrangement. For each sample, productive Simpson clonality was calculated as the square root of Simpson's diversity index over productive rearrangements. The table comes from immuneACCESS by way of TCRdb, which keeps in-frame sequences with V and J called. Part of the clones is missing from these tables; in studies checked, under half for an unresolved V gene and the rest for unknown reasons. From that table come the V and J calls and clone size; the DNA was used to work out D and trimming. The sample table records about 210,000 clones; about 81% of these occur just once. The ten biggest clones cover less than 6% of the sample.

One collaborating source in Seattle enrolled patients while the patients were actively infected and followed the patients over time throughout the course of disease. Collaborating institutions collected whole blood in K2EDTA tubes following their own protocols. Collaborator samples were shipped for TCRbeta analysis as frozen whole blood, isolated PBMCs, or DNA extracted from either sample type. The sequence was collected from a woman aged 70 to 79 with COVID-19, enrolled during active disease. The sequence links TRBV7-8 to TRBJ2-2; the junction holds 11 bases that match TRBD2. Sequencing was performed on peripheral blood. In nucleotides, the sequence is TGTGCCAGCAGCTTAGTTCCAACTAGCGGGAGCAGGGTGGAGCTGTTTTTT. This codes for CASSLVPTSGSRVELFF.